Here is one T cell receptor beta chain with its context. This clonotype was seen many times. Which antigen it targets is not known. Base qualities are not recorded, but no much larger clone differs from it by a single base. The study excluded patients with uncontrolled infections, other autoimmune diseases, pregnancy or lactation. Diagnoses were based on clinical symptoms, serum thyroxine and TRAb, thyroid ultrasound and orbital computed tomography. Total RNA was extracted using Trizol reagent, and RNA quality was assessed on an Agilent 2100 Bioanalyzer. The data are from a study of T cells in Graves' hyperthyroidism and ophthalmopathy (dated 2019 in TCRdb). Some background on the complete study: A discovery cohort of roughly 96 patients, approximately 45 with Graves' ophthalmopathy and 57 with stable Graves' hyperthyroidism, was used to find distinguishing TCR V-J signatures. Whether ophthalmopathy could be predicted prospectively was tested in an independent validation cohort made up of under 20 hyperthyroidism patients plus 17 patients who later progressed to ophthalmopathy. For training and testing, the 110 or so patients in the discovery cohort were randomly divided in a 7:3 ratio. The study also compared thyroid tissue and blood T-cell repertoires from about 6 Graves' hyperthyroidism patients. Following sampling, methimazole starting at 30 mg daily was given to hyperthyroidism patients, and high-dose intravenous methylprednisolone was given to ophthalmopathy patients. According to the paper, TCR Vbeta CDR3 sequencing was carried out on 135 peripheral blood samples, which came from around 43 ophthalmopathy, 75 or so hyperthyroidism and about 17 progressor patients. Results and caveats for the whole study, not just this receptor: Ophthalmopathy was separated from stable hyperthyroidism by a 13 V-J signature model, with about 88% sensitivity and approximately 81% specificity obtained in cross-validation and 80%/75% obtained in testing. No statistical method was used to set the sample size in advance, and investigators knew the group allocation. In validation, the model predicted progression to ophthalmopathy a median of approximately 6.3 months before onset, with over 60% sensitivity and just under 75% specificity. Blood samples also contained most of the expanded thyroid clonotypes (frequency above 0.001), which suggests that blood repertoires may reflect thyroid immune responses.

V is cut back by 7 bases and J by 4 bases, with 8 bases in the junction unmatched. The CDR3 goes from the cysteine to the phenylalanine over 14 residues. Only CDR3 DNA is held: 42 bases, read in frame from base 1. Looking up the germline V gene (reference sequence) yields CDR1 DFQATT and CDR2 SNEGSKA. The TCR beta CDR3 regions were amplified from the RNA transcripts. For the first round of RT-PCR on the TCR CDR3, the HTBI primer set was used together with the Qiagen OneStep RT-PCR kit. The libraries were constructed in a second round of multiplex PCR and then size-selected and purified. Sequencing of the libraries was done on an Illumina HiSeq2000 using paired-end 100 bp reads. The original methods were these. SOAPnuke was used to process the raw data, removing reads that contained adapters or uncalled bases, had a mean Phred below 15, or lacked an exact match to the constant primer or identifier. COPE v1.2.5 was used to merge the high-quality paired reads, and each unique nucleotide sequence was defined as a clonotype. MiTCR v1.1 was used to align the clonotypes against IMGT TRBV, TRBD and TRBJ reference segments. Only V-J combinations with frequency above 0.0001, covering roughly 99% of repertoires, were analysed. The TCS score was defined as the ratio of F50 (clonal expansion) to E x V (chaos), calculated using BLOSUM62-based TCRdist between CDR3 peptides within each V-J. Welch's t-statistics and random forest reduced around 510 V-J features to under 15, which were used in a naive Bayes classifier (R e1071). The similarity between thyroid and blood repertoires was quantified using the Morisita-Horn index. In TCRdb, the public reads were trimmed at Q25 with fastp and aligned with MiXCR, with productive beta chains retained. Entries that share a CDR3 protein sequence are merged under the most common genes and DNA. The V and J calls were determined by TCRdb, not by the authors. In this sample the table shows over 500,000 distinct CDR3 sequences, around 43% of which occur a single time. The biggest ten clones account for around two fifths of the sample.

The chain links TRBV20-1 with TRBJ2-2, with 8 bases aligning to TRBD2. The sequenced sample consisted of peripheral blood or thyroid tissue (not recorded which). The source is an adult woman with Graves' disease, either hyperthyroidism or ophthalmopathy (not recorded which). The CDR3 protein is CSVVAGGITGELFF. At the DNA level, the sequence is TGCAGTGTCGTCGCGGGAGGAATCACCGGGGAGCTGTTTTTT.